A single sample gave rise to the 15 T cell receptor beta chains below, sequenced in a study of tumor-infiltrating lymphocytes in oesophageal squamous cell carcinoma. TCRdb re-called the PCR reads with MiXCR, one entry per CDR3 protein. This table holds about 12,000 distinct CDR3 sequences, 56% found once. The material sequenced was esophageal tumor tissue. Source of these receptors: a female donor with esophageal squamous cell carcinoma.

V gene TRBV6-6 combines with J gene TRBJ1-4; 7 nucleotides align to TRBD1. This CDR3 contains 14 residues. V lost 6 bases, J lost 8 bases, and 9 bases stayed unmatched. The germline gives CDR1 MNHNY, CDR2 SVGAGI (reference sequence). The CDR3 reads CASRRQGPAEKLFF. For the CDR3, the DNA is TGTGCCAGCAGGCGACAGGGACCAGCCGAAAAACTGTTTTTT.

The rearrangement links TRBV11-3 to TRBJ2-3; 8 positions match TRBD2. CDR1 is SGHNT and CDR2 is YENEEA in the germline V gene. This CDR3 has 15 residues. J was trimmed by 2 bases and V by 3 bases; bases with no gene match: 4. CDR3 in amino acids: CASSFNSGNTDTQYF. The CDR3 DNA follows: TGTGCCAGCAGCTTCAATAGCGGGAACACAGATACGCAGTATTTT.

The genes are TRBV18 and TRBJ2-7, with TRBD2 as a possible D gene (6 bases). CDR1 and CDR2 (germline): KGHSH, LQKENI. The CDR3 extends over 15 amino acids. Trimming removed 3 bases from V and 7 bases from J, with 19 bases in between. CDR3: CASSPEGRAYNEQYF. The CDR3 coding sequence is TGTGCCAGCTCACCGGAGGGCCGGGCCTACAATGAGCAGTACTTC.

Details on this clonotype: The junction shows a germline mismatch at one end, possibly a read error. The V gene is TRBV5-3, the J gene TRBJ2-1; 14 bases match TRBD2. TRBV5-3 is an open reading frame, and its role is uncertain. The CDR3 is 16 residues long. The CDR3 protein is CASSLGGLAGVDEQFF. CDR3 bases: TGCGCCAGCAGCTTGGGGGGACTAGCGGGAGTGGATGAGCAGTTCTTC.

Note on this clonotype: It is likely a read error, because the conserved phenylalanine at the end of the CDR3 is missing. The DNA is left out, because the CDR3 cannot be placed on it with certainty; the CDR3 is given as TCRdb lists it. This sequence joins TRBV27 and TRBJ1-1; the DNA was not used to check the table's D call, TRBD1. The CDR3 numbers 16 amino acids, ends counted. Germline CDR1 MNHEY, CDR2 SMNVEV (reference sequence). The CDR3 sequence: CASSLGGGSFEQFFGP.

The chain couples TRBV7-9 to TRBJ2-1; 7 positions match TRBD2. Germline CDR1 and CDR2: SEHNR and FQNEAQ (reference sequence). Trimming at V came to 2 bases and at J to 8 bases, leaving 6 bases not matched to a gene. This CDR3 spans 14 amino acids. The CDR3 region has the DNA TGTGCCAGCAGCTTAAACGGGAGGACCGATGAGCAGTTCTTC. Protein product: CASSLNGRTDEQFF.

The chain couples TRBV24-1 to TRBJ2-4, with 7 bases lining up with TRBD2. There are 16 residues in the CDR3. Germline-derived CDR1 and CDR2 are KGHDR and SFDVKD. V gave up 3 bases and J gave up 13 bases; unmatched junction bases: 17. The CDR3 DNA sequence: TGTGCCACCAGTGATCGTTCCGGGAGGAGCACAGATACGCAGTACTTC. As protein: CATSDRSGRSTDTQYF.

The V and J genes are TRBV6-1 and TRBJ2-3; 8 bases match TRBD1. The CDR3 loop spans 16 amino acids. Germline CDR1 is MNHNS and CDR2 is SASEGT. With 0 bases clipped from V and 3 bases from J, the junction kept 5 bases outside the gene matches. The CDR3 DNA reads TGTGCCAGCAGTGAAGCGATAACAGGGGGGACAGATACGCAGTATTTT. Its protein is CASSEAITGGTDTQYF.

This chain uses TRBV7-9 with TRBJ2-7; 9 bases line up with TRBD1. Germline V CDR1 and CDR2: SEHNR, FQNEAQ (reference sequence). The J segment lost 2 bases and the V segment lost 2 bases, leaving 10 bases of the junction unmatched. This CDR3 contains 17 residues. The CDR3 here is CASSLMSGQGPAYEQYF. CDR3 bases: TGTGCCAGCAGCTTAATGTCGGGACAGGGACCAGCCTACGAGCAGTACTTC.

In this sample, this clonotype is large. This CDR3 is CASSLGTDRNIQYF. The CDR3 coding sequence is TGTGCCAGCAGCTTAGGGACCGACAGAAACATTCAGTACTTC. This chain links TRBV7-2 with TRBJ2-4; a weak D match, TRBD1 (5 bases). Trimming cost V 1 base and J 6 bases, with 10 bases left between them. Germline V gene sequence: CDR1 SGHTA, CDR2 FQGNSA. This CDR3 contains 14 residues.

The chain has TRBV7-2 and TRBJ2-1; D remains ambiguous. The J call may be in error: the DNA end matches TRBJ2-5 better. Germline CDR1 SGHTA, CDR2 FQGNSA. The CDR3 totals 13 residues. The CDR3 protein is CASSLEFSETQYF. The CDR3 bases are TGTGCCAGCAGCCTCGAGTTCAGCGAGACCCAGTACTTC.

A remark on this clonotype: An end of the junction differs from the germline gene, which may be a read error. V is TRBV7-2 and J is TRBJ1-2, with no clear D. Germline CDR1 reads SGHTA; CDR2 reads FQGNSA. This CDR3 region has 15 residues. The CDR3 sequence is CASSLLSVGFGEKYF. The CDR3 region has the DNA TGTGCCAGCAGCTTACTGTCGGTTGGCTTTGGGGAGAAGTACTTC.

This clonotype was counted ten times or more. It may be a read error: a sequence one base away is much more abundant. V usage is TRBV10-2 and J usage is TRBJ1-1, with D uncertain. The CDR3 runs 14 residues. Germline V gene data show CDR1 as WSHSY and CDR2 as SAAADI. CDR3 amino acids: CSSSADGMNTEAFF. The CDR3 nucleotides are TGCTCCAGCAGTGCAGACGGGATGAACACTGAAGCTTTCTTT.

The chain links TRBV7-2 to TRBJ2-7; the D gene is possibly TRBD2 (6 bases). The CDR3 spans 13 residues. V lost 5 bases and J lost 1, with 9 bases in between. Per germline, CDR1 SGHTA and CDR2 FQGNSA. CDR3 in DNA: TGTGCCAGCAGCGGGGGGAGATCCTACGAGCAGTACTTC. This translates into CASSGGRSYEQYF.

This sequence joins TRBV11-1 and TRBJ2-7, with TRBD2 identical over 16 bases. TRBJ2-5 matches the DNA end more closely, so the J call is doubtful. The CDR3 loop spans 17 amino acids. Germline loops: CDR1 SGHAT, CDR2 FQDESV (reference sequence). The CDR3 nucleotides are TGTGCCAGCAGCTCGGGACTAGCGGGAGGGGGGCAAGAGACCCAGTACTTC. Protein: CASSSGLAGGGQETQYF.